Following are 15 T cell receptor beta chains from one sample sequenced in a study of metastatic and nonmetastatic thyroid tumors. Every patient was untreated before thyroid surgery. TCRdb re-called the PCR reads with MiXCR. The data contain roughly 35,000 clones, roughly a sixth of them singletons. Sequenced input: blood. All receptors come from a female donor with papillary thyroid cancer or a benign thyroid nodule (not recorded which). Some clones in this sample may be carry-over from other donors' samples.

A word on this clone: Relative to the germline gene, one junction end is altered; a read error may explain this. This chain links TRBV6-1 with TRBJ1-1; D gene uncertain. The germline V gene has CDR1 MNHNS and CDR2 SASEGT. This CDR3 is built from 15 residues. The CDR3: CVSSEAAGWSTEAFF. The DNA for the CDR3 is TGTGTCAGCAGTGAAGCGGCGGGCTGGAGCACTGAAGCTTTCTTC.

The CDR3 bases are TGTGCCAGCTCACAGTCCAGGGGAAGTGGCTACACCTTC. Protein: CASSQSRGSGYTF. V usage is TRBV18 and J usage is TRBJ1-2; a possible D gene is TRBD1 (6 bases). Germline V gene lookup returns CDR1 KGHSH and CDR2 LQKENI. The CDR3 runs 13 residues. Trimming took off 4 bases at V and 7 bases at J, with 13 bases between the two ends.

This clone was counted ten times or more. V usage is TRBV5-6 and J usage is TRBJ1-2; 9 nucleotides line up with TRBD1. Trimming cost V 0 bases and J 4 bases; bases outside gene matches: 4. The CDR3 consists of 15 residues. Germline-derived CDR1 and CDR2 are SGHDT and YYEEEE. CDR3 sequence reads: CASSLEGQGVYGYTF. In DNA form, the CDR3 reads TGTGCCAGCAGCTTGGAGGGACAGGGTGTCTATGGCTACACCTTC.

This clone was counted ten times or more. This chain uses TRBV2 with TRBJ1-3; a possible D gene is TRBD1 (5 bases). Trimming took 4 bases from V and 1 from J, leaving 14 bases between them. Germline assignment: CDR1 SNHLY and CDR2 FYNNEI. The CDR3 sequence is 16 residues long. The DNA of the CDR3 is TGTGCCAGCAGTGCATATTTCTCAGGGTCTGGAAACACCATATATTTT. It codes for CASSAYFSGSGNTIYF. The variable domain in full, with the rest retrieved from reference TRBV2 and TRBJ1-3, is EPEVTQTPSHQVTQMGQEVILRCVPISNHLYFYWYRQILGQKVEFLVSFYNNEISEKSEIFDDQFSVERPDGSNFTLKIRSTKLEDSAMYFCASSAYFSGSGNTIYFGEGSWLTVV.

There are many counts of this clone. Given a much more abundant clone one base away, this may be a read error. V and J are TRBV5-1 and TRBJ2-1; D might be TRBD1 (5 bases). This CDR3 has 13 amino acids. Germline CDR1 SGHRS, CDR2 YFSETQ. V gave up 2 bases and J gave up 7 bases, with 10 bases separating them. The CDR3 protein is CASSFEKGNEQFF. The CDR3, as DNA: TGCGCCAGCAGCTTTGAGAAGGGGAATGAGCAGTTCTTC.

Ten or more counts support this clone. The rearrangement uses TRBV11-2 and TRBJ1-1; TRBD1 is a possible D gene (6 bases). The CDR3 runs to 16 residues. The germline V and J ends were trimmed by 2 bases and 4 bases, with 17 bases remaining between them. Germline CDR1 SGHAT, CDR2 FQNNGV. The CDR3 region is CASSLTGLRGGTEAFF. As DNA, the CDR3 is TGTGCCAGCAGCTTAACTGGCCTTAGGGGGGGCACTGAAGCTTTCTTT. Together with reference TRBV11-2 and TRBJ1-1, the CDR3 gives the full variable domain: EAGVAQSPRYKIIEKRQSVAFWCNPISGHATLYWYQQILGQGPKLLIQFQNNGVVDDSQLPKDRFSAERLKGVDSTLKIQPAKLEDSAVYLCASSLTGLRGGTEAFFGQGTRLTVV.

This clone has at least ten counts. The chain has TRBV11-1 and TRBJ1-2; 10 bases match TRBD1. The V gene end was trimmed by 5 bases and the J gene end by 4 bases; junction bases not matched to a gene: 10. From germline, CDR1 is SGHAT and CDR2 FQDESV (reference sequence). The CDR3 contains 16 residues. CDR3 sequence reads: CASSQGGQGRLYGYTF. The CDR3 region has the DNA TGTGCCAGCAGCCAGGGGGGACAGGGGCGCCTCTATGGCTACACCTTC.

This chain uses TRBV20-1 with TRBJ1-1; 9 bases are a match to TRBD1. The CDR3 totals 14 residues. Looked up from germline, CDR1 is DFQATT and CDR2 is SNEGSKA (reference sequence). With V trimmed by 3 bases and J by 4 bases, 6 bases remained unmatched. The DNA of the CDR3 is TGCAGTGCTAGGAACACAGGGGGCGGCACTGAAGCTTTCTTT. Translated: CSARNTGGGTEAFF.

This clone was found once. This chain uses TRBV20-1 with TRBJ2-3; 11 nucleotides match TRBD2. The CDR3 has 17 residues. V lost 4 bases to trimming and J lost 2 bases; unmatched junction nucleotides: 11. Germline V gene lookup returns CDR1 DFQATT and CDR2 SNEGSKA (reference sequence). CDR3 sequence (DNA): TGCAGTGCTATAGATCCGACTAGCGGGACAGTCACAGATACGCAGTATTTT. As protein: CSAIDPTSGTVTDTQYF.

This clone occurred many times. The CDR3 here is CASSAVMAGELFF. As DNA, the CDR3 is TGTGCCAGCAGCGCTGTGATGGCCGGGGAGCTGTTTTTT. The rearrangement uses TRBV9 and TRBJ2-2; no firm D call. The CDR3 contains 13 residues. Germline V gene data show CDR1 as SGDLS and CDR2 as YYNGEE. V gave up 3 bases and J gave up 6 bases, with 9 bases separating them.

This clone was found many times. This chain connects TRBV28 to TRBJ2-7, with D unclear. Germline V gene sequence: CDR1 MDHEN, CDR2 SYDVKM. V shed 1 base and J shed 0 bases, with 7 bases lying between them. The CDR3 covers 14 residues. CDR3 in amino acids: CASSLSGGSYEQYF. Written as DNA, the CDR3 is TGTGCCAGCAGTTTATCTGGCGGCTCCTACGAGCAGTACTTC. Combining the CDR3 with reference TRBV28 and TRBJ2-7 gives the whole variable domain DVKVTQSSRYLVKRTGEKVFLECVQDMDHENMFWYRQDPGLGLRLIYFSYDVKMKEKGDIPEGYSVSREKKERFSLILESASTNQTSMYLCASSLSGGSYEQYFGPGTRLTVT.

Comments on this clone: Just one base apart from a much larger clone, this may be a read error. Likely a read error: the CDR3 ends without its conserved phenylalanine or tryptophan. This chain connects TRBV20-1 to TRBJ2-5; no clear D. The V end was cut by 3 bases, the J end by 5 bases, with 13 bases between. CDR3 length: 13 amino acids. Per the germline V gene, CDR1 is DFQATT and CDR2 is SNEGSKA (reference sequence). The CDR3 DNA sequence: TGCAGTGCTAGTCGGTCTACCTCGGAGACCCAGTACTCC. Protein: CSASRSTSETQYS.

Ten or more counts support this clone. This may stem from a read error, because a much larger clone lies one nucleotide away. This same CDR3 is encoded by further DNA sequences in the sample. The V gene is TRBV3-1, the J gene TRBJ1-2; no clear D. Germline V gene lookup returns CDR1 LGHDT and CDR2 YNNKEL (reference sequence). The ends were cut back, 4 bases at V and 2 bases at J, with 20 bases in the middle. The CDR3 consists of 17 residues. The CDR3: CASSPPRSSRPNYGYTF. CDR3 sequence (DNA): TGTGCCAGCAGCCCCCCGCGGTCCTCTCGGCCCAACTATGGCTACACCTTC.

V is TRBV20-1 and J is TRBJ2-5; 7 nucleotides agree with TRBD2. J was trimmed by 8 bases and V by 2 bases; bases with no gene match: 14. Germline lookup yields CDR1 DFQATT and CDR2 SNEGSKA (reference sequence). The CDR3 sequence is 15 residues long. The CDR3 loop is CSARNILAVVDTQYF. CDR3 nucleotide sequence: TGCAGTGCTAGAAACATTCTAGCGGTAGTAGATACCCAGTACTTC.

Ten or more counts support this clone. The chain recombines TRBV5-1 with TRBJ2-7; D gene ambiguous. With 0 bases removed from V and 4 bases from J, the gap between germline ends came to 14 bases. The CDR3 has 15 residues. In germline, CDR1 is SGHRS, CDR2 YFSETQ. The CDR3 DNA reads TGCGCCAGCAGCTTGGGACCGGACCCTGGTTACGAGCAGTACTTC. It encodes CASSLGPDPGYEQYF.